The clone carrying this T cell receptor beta chain was detected a few times. Antigen specificity is unknown. The V end lost 1 base, the J end lost 4 bases, and 11 bases lay between the germline ends. CDR1 and CDR2 (germline): LGHNA, YSLEER. The CDR3 is 14 amino acids. The PCR contained 60 Vbeta and 13 Jbeta primers. Profiling relied on immunoSEQ multiplex PCR, and the TCRdb table lists in-frame clones only, not all of them. The data contain about 160,000 clones, almost 80% of them seen just once; the ten biggest clones take up around 0.96%. These data belong to a study of cytomegalovirus exposure and HLA in healthy donors. Findings and caveats of the study: It was assumed in the presence/absence analyses that sequencing depth was roughly uniform across donors. In an earlier analysis, in approximately 570 donors, most V segments appeared productive either ~87% or ~30% of the time.

The genes are TRBV4-3 and TRBJ2-7, with D possibly being TRBD1 (6 bases). The origin of this receptor is a woman aged 45-65 years in good health and CMV-seropositive. The sequencing sample was made of PBMCs. CDR3: CASSQGVQGYEQYF. The CDR3, as DNA: TGCGCCAGCAGCCAAGGCGTTCAGGGGTACGAGCAGTACTTC.